The rows below give T cell receptor beta chains drawn from one sample of a study of blood T cell repertoires in COVID-19. TCRdb keeps only in-frame clones here, not all; method: immunoSEQ multiplex PCR. The data contain around 260,000 clones, around 87% of them singletons. The sequencing input was peripheral blood. These receptors originate from a woman between 45 and 60 years old with acute or convalescent COVID-19. CDR3s include the opening cysteine and the closing phenylalanine or tryptophan. D genes are given only for firm matches. The listing skips clone size in some rows; elsewhere it reads once, few, many or a size class.

once,-,TRBJ1-5,TRBV15,CATSRGGLPQHF,TGTGCCACCAGCAGAGGCGGGTTGCCCCAGCATTTT
-,-,TRBJ2-1,TRBV7-8,CASTQLTQGNEQFF,TGTGCCAGCACCCAATTAACCCAGGGTAATGAGCAGTTCTTC
-,-,TRBJ2-3,TRBV3-1/TRBV3-2,CASSSRQAGDTQYF,TGTGCCAGCAGCTCCCGTCAGGCGGGAGATACGCAGTATTTT
-,TRBD1,TRBJ2-7,TRBV24-1,CATSESRTGTYEQYF,TGTGCCACCAGTGAATCGCGGACAGGGACCTACGAGCAGTACTTC
-,-,TRBJ2-3,TRBV20-1,CSASLPTGRF,TGCAGTGCTAGCCTTCCGACAGGTCGTTTT
-,TRBD2,TRBJ2-7,TRBV27,CASSLAIAGAPYEQYF,TGTGCCAGCAGTTTAGCCATAGCGGGGGCTCCCTACGAGCAGTACTTC
-,TRBD1,TRBJ1-4,TRBV18,CASSSGQGGEKLFF,TGTGCCAGCTCATCCGGACAGGGCGGTGAAAAACTGTTTTTT
-,TRBD2,TRBJ2-3,TRBV7-3,CASSLSRTSGLTDTQYF,TGTGCCAGCAGCCTAAGCCGGACTAGCGGCCTCACAGATACGCAGTATTTT
-,-,TRBJ2-7,TRBV28,CASSFRAREQYF,TGTGCCAGCAGTTTCAGGGCAAGGGAGCAGTACTTC
-,TRBD1,TRBJ2-4,TRBV5-1,CASSFGTGQGVVKNIQYF,TGCGCCAGCAGCTTCGGTACGGGACAGGGAGTCGTCAAAAACATTCAGTACTTC
-,-,TRBJ1-5,TRBV5-1,CASSSGGGRGQPQHF,TGCGCCAGCAGCTCCGGGGGGGGTCGTGGTCAGCCCCAGCATTTT
-,-,TRBJ1-1,TRBV4-2,CASSQDWGPGTEAFF,TGTGCCAGCAGCCAAGATTGGGGGCCTGGCACTGAAGCTTTCTTT
-,-,TRBJ1-1,TRBV29-1,CSVAQGWGMNTEAFF,TGCAGCGTTGCACAGGGCTGGGGTATGAACACTGAAGCTTTCTTT
-,TRBD1,TRBJ1-3,TRBV4-1,CASSNTGGFGNTIYF,TGCGCCAGCAGCAACACAGGGGGCTTTGGAAACACCATATATTTT
-,-,TRBJ1-5,TRBV4-2,CASSQGAGTKDQPQHF,TGTGCCAGCAGCCAAGGGGCAGGGACAAAAGATCAGCCCCAGCATTTT
-,-,TRBJ2-1,TRBV9,CASSSTPASSYNEQFF,TGTGCCAGCAGCTCCACCCCAGCTAGCTCCTACAATGAGCAGTTCTTC
once,-,TRBJ2-5,TRBV28,CASTFGSQETQYF,TGTGCCAGCACTTTTGGCAGCCAAGAGACCCAGTACTTC
-,-,TRBJ1-5,TRBV15,CATSGNRAQPQHF,TGTGCCACCAGCGGAAACAGGGCCCAGCCCCAGCATTTT
-,-,TRBJ2-1,TRBV7-6,CASSPRSLGQFF,TGTGCCAGCAGCCCTCGGTCCCTCGGGCAGTTCTTC
-,TRBD2,TRBJ2-3,TRBV5-1,CASTLGEGTTDTQYF,TGCGCCAGCACCCTCGGGGAGGGTACCACAGATACGCAGTATTTT
-,TRBD2,TRBJ2-2,TRBV24-1,CATSDFGGSDTGELFF,TGTGCCACCAGTGATTTTGGCGGGAGCGACACCGGGGAGCTGTTTTTT
-,TRBD1,TRBJ2-7,TRBV7-2,CASSDRDRLNYEQYF,TGTGCCAGCAGCGACCGGGACAGGTTGAACTACGAGCAGTACTTC
-,TRBD1,TRBJ1-3,TRBV27,CASSPWDREIGASGNTIYF,TGTGCCAGCAGTCCCTGGGACAGGGAGATTGGGGCCTCTGGAAACACCATATATTTT
-,-,TRBJ2-7,TRBV4-1,CASSQVPSDSYSYEQYF,TGCGCCAGCAGCCAAGTGCCTTCCGACTCCTACTCCTACGAGCAGTACTTC
-,-,TRBJ1-2,TRBV6-2/TRBV6-3,CASSYHPQGSNGYTF,TGTGCCAGCAGTTACCACCCCCAGGGGTCTAATGGCTACACCTTC
few,-,TRBJ1-2,TRBV7-9,CASSQGGIYGYTF,TGTGCCAGCAGCCAGGGTGGCATCTATGGCTACACCTTC
-,TRBD1,TRBJ1-4,TRBV2,CASSWDRARRREKLFF,TGTGCCAGCAGTTGGGACAGGGCACGGCGACGCGAAAAACTGTTTTTT
once,-,TRBJ1-1,TRBV4-2,CASSQATIRPGDTEAFF,TGTGCCAGCAGCCAGGCGACTATTCGACCAGGGGACACTGAAGCTTTCTTT
-,-,TRBJ1-1,TRBV4-2,CASSQEGRAFF,TGTGCCAGCAGCCAAGAGGGGAGAGCTTTCTTT
-,-,TRBJ2-3,TRBV7-2,CASSLEQETDTQYF,TGTGCCAGCAGCTTAGAACAGGAGACAGATACGCAGTATTTT
-,-,TRBJ1-3,TRBV6-5,CASRGGALGNTIYF,TGTGCCTCCCGAGGGGGGGCTCTGGGAAACACCATATATTTT